This is a list of T cell receptor beta chains from one sample in a study of T-cell reconstitution after alpha-beta-depleted transplantation in children. TCRdb reanalysed the PCR reads using MiXCR and keeps one entry per CDR3 protein. This table holds about 610,000 distinct CDR3 sequences, about 10% found once. The specimen comprised PBMCs from the stem cell graft donor, sampled from the stem cell graft. The receptors derive from a human donor who donated a stem cell graft to a child with acute myeloid leukemia. CDR3s include the opening cysteine and the closing phenylalanine or tryptophan. Fields, in order: J gene, V gene, clone size, D gene, CDR3 DNA, CDR3 protein. The D gene is left open where the match is weak. Not every row has a clone size; where given, it reads once, few, many or a size class.

>TRBJ2-5|TRBV20-1|many|-
TGCAGTGCTGTAGCGTCTCAAGAGACCCAGTACTTC
CSAVASQETQYF
>TRBJ2-1|TRBV12-3/TRBV12-4|many|-
TGTGCCAGCAGTCCCGGGCTTGGTTCCTACAATGAGCAGTTCTTC
CASSPGLGSYNEQFF
>TRBJ2-1|TRBV7-2|many|-
TGTGCCAGCAGCTTAGTACTGGACAGCACCTACAATGAGCAGTTCTTC
CASSLVLDSTYNEQFF
>TRBJ1-1|TRBV11-2|-|TRBD1
TGTGCCAGCAGCTTAGGTCGCCGGACAGGGTTATTTAGTGAAGCTTTCTTT
CASSLGRRTGLFSEAFF
>TRBJ2-5|TRBV5-1|many|TRBD2
TGCGCCAGCAGCTACGGGACTAGCGGGACGACCCAGTACTTC
CASSYGTSGTTQYF
>TRBJ2-5|TRBV29-1|few|-
TGCAGCGTTGAACCTGGACAGGGAGGGCAAGAGACCCAGTACTTC
CSVEPGQGGQETQYF
>TRBJ2-1|TRBV12-3/TRBV12-4|many|TRBD2
TGTGCCAGCAGTCTAGCGGCAAGGCCCTACAATGAGCAGTTCTTC
CASSLAARPYNEQFF
>TRBJ1-5|TRBV6-5|many|-
TGTGCCAGCAGTCCAGGGTTGGGGCCCCAGCATTTT
CASSPGLGPQHF
>TRBJ2-2|TRBV6-2/TRBV6-3|many|-
TGTGCCAGCAGTTACTCGAAATTCACCGGGGAGCTGTTTTTT
CASSYSKFTGELFF
>TRBJ2-1|TRBV3-1|-|-
TGTGCCAGCAGCCCAGTCGGATCAGGGACAAACAATGAGCAGTTCTTC
CASSPVGSGTNNEQFF
>TRBJ2-7|TRBV7-2|many|TRBD2
TGTGCCAGCAGCTTAGGACATTTAGCGGGAGAGATAAGGTCGTACGAGCAGTACTTC
CASSLGHLAGEIRSYEQYF
>TRBJ2-7|TRBV4-2|many|-
TGTGCCAGCAGCCAAAGATATGGGGAGAACGAGCAGTACTTC
CASSQRYGENEQYF
>TRBJ2-3|TRBV6-2/TRBV6-3|many|TRBD2
TGTGCCAGCAGACCAACGACTAGCGGTTCCTACACAGATACGCAGTATTTT
CASRPTTSGSYTDTQYF
>TRBJ2-7|TRBV2|many|-
TGTGCCAGCAAGAGGACAGAGACCTACGAGCAGTACTTC
CASKRTETYEQYF
>TRBJ2-3|TRBV7-9|many|-
TGTGCCAGCAGCGCCCGGGCTGTCACAGATACGCAGTATTTT
CASSARAVTDTQYF
>TRBJ2-7|TRBV20-1|many|TRBD2
TGCAGTGCTAGAGTCACCAAGGGGCTAGCGGCCCGCTACGAGCAGTACTTC
CSARVTKGLAARYEQYF